This T cell receptor beta chain originates from a study of beta chain features in type 1 diabetes. Study outcomes and limitations: Significant though moderate, a shortening of TCRB CDR3s appeared in all four CD4+ subsets of Type 1 diabetes patients.

Germline V CDR1 and CDR2: SGHNT, YYREEE (reference sequence). V gave up 4 bases and J gave up 5 bases, with 9 bases separating them. The CDR3 extends over 12 amino acids. The sequenced template was cDNA made from the entire isolated RNA. Libraries were prepared by immunoSEQ multiplex PCR; TCRdb keeps only in-frame clonotypes and omits some of them. This sample has 300,000 to 350,000 clones, with around 9.3% found just once. As to this clone: What it binds is not known.

The sample consisted of central memory CD4+ T cells from blood. The origin of this receptor is a man in his thirties or forties with type 1 diabetes. This chain connects TRBV5-4 to TRBJ2-5, with D tentatively TRBD1 (5 bases). DNA of the CDR3: TGTGCCAGCAGCAGGGGAACGGAGACCCAGTACTTC. Translated: CASSRGTETQYF. Based on the CDR3 plus reference TRBV5-4 and TRBJ2-5, the full variable domain is ETGVTQSPTHLIKTRGQQVTLRCSSQSGHNTVSWYQQALGQGPQFIFQYYREEENGRGNFPPRFSGLQFPNYSSELNVNALELDDSALYLCASSRGTETQYFGPGTRLLVL.